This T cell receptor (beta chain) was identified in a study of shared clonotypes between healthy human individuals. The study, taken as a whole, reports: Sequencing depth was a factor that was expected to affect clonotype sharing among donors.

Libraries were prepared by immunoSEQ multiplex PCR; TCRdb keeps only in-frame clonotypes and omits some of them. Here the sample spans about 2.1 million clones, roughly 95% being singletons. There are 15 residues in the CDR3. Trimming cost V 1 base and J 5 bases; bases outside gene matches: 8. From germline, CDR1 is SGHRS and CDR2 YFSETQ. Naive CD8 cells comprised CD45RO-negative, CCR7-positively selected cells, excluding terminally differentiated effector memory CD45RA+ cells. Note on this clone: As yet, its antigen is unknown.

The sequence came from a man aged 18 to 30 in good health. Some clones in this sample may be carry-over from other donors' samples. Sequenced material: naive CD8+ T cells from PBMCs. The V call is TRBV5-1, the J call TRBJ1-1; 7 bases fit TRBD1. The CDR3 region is CASSLKGQDRTEAFF. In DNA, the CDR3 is TGCGCCAGCAGCTTGAAAGGACAGGATAGGACTGAAGCTTTCTTT.